One and the same sample provided the 5 T cell receptor beta chains below, sequenced in a study of regulatory T cells in long-lasting Graves disease. Construction of the TCR beta libraries employed iRepertoire HTBI primers in conjunction with Arm-PCR of CDR3 regions. TCRdb reanalysed the multiplex PCR reads using MiXCR and keeps one entry per CDR3 protein. The sample lists roughly 500,000 distinct CDR3 sequences, about 15% seen once, with roughly 15% in the top ten. Specified time point: newly diagnosed GD, antithyroid drugs for less than 3 months. PBMC RNA served as the TCR library source. This sample was shared with a second study, whose subject was T cells in Graves' hyperthyroidism and ophthalmopathy.

The sample was peripheral blood mononuclear cells (PBMCs), taken at new diagnosis, from a patient treated with antithyroid drugs. The source of these receptors is a woman aged 50 to 60 with Graves disease.

V and J are TRBV5-1 and TRBJ1-1, with TRBD1 matching over 8 bases. Germline trimming cut 4 bases from V and 5 bases from J; bases unmatched to any gene: 10. Germline V gene lookup returns CDR1 SGHRS and CDR2 YFSETQ. This CDR3 has 15 residues. The CDR3 spells CASSVLRGPGTEAFF. CDR3 nucleotides: TGCGCCAGCAGCGTCCTCAGGGGGCCGGGAACTGAAGCTTTCTTT.

This clonotype was counted at least ten times. This chain connects TRBV12-3 or TRBV12-4 to TRBJ1-5; D is unclear. Trimming pared 5 bases from V and 2 bases from J, leaving 7 bases between. The CDR3 spans 13 residues. CDR3 residues: CASSTDGNQPQHF. As DNA, the CDR3 is TGTGCCAGCAGTACAGACGGCAATCAGCCCCAGCATTTT.

Ten or more counts support this clonotype. This chain connects TRBV13 to TRBJ2-7, with D possibly TRBD2 on 5 matching bases. Germline CDR1 and CDR2: PRHDT and FYEKMQ (reference sequence). The CDR3 length is 14 residues. Trimming took off 0 bases at V and 3 bases at J, with 9 bases between the two ends. The CDR3 nucleotides read TGTGCCAGCAGCTTAGGGTCACTAGGCTACGAGCAGTACTTC. It translates to CASSLGSLGYEQYF.

With regard to this clonotype: A read error is possible here, since a much larger clone lies one base away. The chain links TRBV28 to TRBJ1-2; D is ambiguous. Germline CDR1 and CDR2: MDHEN and SYDVKM. This CDR3 has 15 amino acids. Deletions cut 5 bases from V and 1 base from J, with 14 bases between. CDR3: CASSPVSYYNYGYTF. CDR3 nucleotides: TGTGCCAGCAGTCCCGTTTCCTACTATAACTATGGCTACACCTTC.

Remarks on this clonotype: The likely explanation is a read error, given a far larger clone one base away. The chain is built from TRBV11-2 and TRBJ1-1; no clear D gene. Germline lookup yields CDR1 SGHAT and CDR2 FQNNGV. The germline V and J ends were trimmed by 6 bases and 0 bases, with 5 bases remaining between them. The CDR3 totals 12 residues. The CDR3 spells CASRGLNTEAFF. The CDR3 DNA reads TGTGCCAGCAGGGGGTTGAACACTGAAGCTTTCTTT.